The 25 T cell receptor beta chains below were found in one sample sequenced in a study of blood T cell repertoires in COVID-19. Method: immunoSEQ multiplex PCR; TCRdb's copy keeps in-frame clones and lacks some. The sample comprises more than 400,000 clones, around 87% of which are singletons, and 0.7% rests with the top ten. The sequenced material came from PBMCs or T cells enriched from blood (not recorded which). Receptors originate from a woman aged 18-35 years who had recovered from COVID-19.

The V call is TRBV25-1, the J call TRBJ2-5; 7 nucleotides line up with TRBD1. This CDR3 spans 14 amino acids. V trimming: 4 bases; J trimming: 4 bases; junction bases outside the gene matches: 6. CDR1 and CDR2 (germline): MGHDK, SYGVNS. CDR3 sequence: CASSVTGAIETQYF. The CDR3 DNA is TGTGCCAGCAGTGTAACAGGGGCCATAGAGACCCAGTACTTC.

The chain recombines TRBV5-1 with TRBJ1-6; TRBD1 might be the D (5 bases). Germline loops: CDR1 SGHRS, CDR2 YFSETQ. The CDR3 runs 14 residues. V was clipped by 3 bases and J by 9 bases, with 13 bases between them. The DNA for the CDR3 is TGCGCCAGCAGCTCGTCAGGGTGGGGTTCACCCCTCCACTTT. Amino acid sequence: CASSSSGWGSPLHF.

Note on this clone: Other DNA sequences in this sample translate to the same CDR3. V gene TRBV2 combines with J gene TRBJ2-5; D possibly corresponds to TRBD2 (7 bases). The germline V and J ends were trimmed by 1 base and 5 bases, with 11 bases remaining between them. Per germline, CDR1 SNHLY and CDR2 FYNNEI. The CDR3 is made up of 14 amino acids. CDR3 in DNA: TGTGCCAGCAGTGAAGGGGGGGGCCGGGAGACCCAGTACTTC. It translates to CASSEGGGRETQYF. Full variable domain (rest looked up from reference TRBV2 and TRBJ2-5): EPEVTQTPSHQVTQMGQEVILRCVPISNHLYFYWYRQILGQKVEFLVSFYNNEISEKSEIFDDQFSVERPDGSNFTLKIRSTKLEDSAMYFCASSEGGGRETQYFGPGTRLLVL.

This rearrangement joins TRBV30 to TRBJ1-6; D unclear. Germline V gives CDR1 GTSNPN, CDR2 SVGIG (reference sequence). This CDR3 has 13 amino acids. V was cut by 5 bases and J by 4 bases, with 9 bases left in between. CDR3 sequence (DNA): TGTGCCTGGGCGGGGTCGTATAATTCACCCCTCCACTTT. This codes for CAWAGSYNSPLHF.

CDR3 nucleotides: TGCGCCAGCAGCAGCCTGGGCGGGGGTATAACTGAAGCTTTCTTT. Amino acid sequence: CASSSLGGGITEAFF. The V and J genes are TRBV5-1 and TRBJ1-1, with D possibly matching TRBD1 (5 bases). The CDR3 runs to 15 residues. V gave up 4 bases and J gave up 5 bases, with 18 bases separating them. Per germline, CDR1 SGHRS and CDR2 YFSETQ.

The rearrangement uses TRBV3-1 (or the pseudogene TRBV3-2) and TRBJ1-2; possible D gene TRBD1, 6 bases. V gave up 4 bases and J gave up 0 bases, with 9 bases separating them. From germline, CDR1 is LGHDT and CDR2 YNNKEL (reference sequence). This CDR3 is built from 14 residues. CDR3 amino acids: CASSPGVANYGYTF. CDR3 sequence (DNA): TGTGCCAGCAGCCCAGGGGTAGCTAACTATGGCTACACCTTC.

J is TRBJ2-1 and V is TRBV9; TRBD1 is a possible D gene (5 bases). Between the trimmed V and J ends, which lost 0 bases and 3 bases, there was a span of 10 bases. The CDR3 sequence is 15 residues long. The germline V gene encodes CDR1 SGDLS and CDR2 YYNGEE. The CDR3 loop is CASSVVDSFYNEQFF. DNA of the CDR3: TGTGCCAGCAGCGTAGTAGACAGCTTCTACAATGAGCAGTTCTTC.

This chain joins TRBV6-1 and TRBJ1-2; possible D gene TRBD1, 5 bases. Germline V gives CDR1 MNHNS, CDR2 SASEGT. This CDR3 contains 17 residues. V shed 1 base and J shed 1 base, with 16 bases lying between them. The CDR3 loop is CASSEGDYRHLNYGYTF. The CDR3 DNA follows: TGTGCCAGCAGTGAAGGGGACTACAGGCACCTTAACTATGGCTACACCTTC.

J is TRBJ2-3 and V is TRBV27, with D tentatively TRBD2 (5 bases). The CDR3 covers 15 residues. V lost 7 bases to trimming and J lost 2 bases, with 16 bases between them. Germline loops: CDR1 MNHEY, CDR2 SMNVEV (reference sequence). The CDR3: CASKWSSQITDTQYF. The DNA for the CDR3 is TGTGCCAGCAAGTGGTCTAGCCAGATCACAGATACGCAGTATTTT.

V and J are TRBV6-1 and TRBJ1-6; D call uncertain. V lost 2 bases and J lost 7, with 9 bases in between. The germline CDR1 and CDR2 sequences are MNHNS and SASEGT. CDR3 length: 14 residues. The CDR3 reads CASSELFRNSPLHF. DNA of the CDR3: TGTGCCAGCAGTGAACTATTCCGGAATTCACCCCTCCACTTT.

The V call is TRBV18, the J call TRBJ1-6; no clear D gene. Trimming shortened V by 3 bases and J by 6 bases, and 18 bases separated the two germline ends. The CDR3 is 17 amino acids. The germline CDR1 and CDR2 sequences are KGHSH and LQKENI. The CDR3 here is CASSPERPGPFNSPLHF. CDR3 DNA sequence: TGTGCCAGCTCACCCGAACGTCCGGGTCCCTTTAATTCACCCCTCCACTTT.

Written as DNA, the CDR3 is TGCAGCGTTGGCAGGGATGGAACTGAAGCTTTCTTT. It translates to CSVGRDGTEAFF. This chain uses TRBV29-1 with TRBJ1-1, with a possible D match to TRBD1 (5 bases). V was pared by 4 bases and J by 5 bases, with 11 bases between. CDR3 size: 12 residues. The germline gives CDR1 SQVTM, CDR2 ANQGSEA.

In this sample, this clone turned up once. CDR3 nucleotides: TGCGCCAGCAGCCAAGTCGGGATGAGAGACAGGACGGAGTTCTTC. Amino acid sequence: CASSQVGMRDRTEFF. The chain is built from TRBV4-1 and TRBJ2-1; D possibly corresponds to TRBD1 (6 bases). V was clipped by 1 base and J by 14 bases, with 21 bases between them. The CDR3 contains 15 residues. From germline, CDR1 is MGHRA and CDR2 YSYEKL.

The chain joins TRBV27 to TRBJ1-1, with 7 bases matching TRBD1. Germline CDR1 and CDR2: MNHEY and SMNVEV (reference sequence). The CDR3 length is 16 residues. V lost 5 bases, J lost 3 bases, and 12 bases stayed unmatched. The DNA of the CDR3 is TGTGCCAGCAGTCCCCGACAGGGAAAATGGTACACTGAAGCTTTCTTT. This translates into CASSPRQGKWYTEAFF.

This chain uses TRBV27 with TRBJ1-2; the D gene is possibly TRBD1 (6 bases). V dropped 2 bases and J dropped 7 bases, with 23 bases sitting between them. The germline V gene encodes CDR1 MNHEY and CDR2 SMNVEV (reference sequence). The CDR3 extends over 17 amino acids. The CDR3 nucleotides read TGTGCCAGCAGTTTACGTCGGGGGGCTCCAACTCTCGGTGGCTACACCTTC. Its protein product is CASSLRRGAPTLGGYTF.

CDR3 region: CASSMWGGGAGTGELFF. The CDR3 DNA sequence: TGTGCCAGTAGTATGTGGGGAGGAGGGGCTGGGACCGGGGAGCTGTTTTTT. The V call is TRBV19, the J call TRBJ2-2, with D perhaps matching TRBD2 (6 bases). Germline V gene data show CDR1 as LNHDA and CDR2 as SQIVND (reference sequence). CDR3 length equals 17 residues. V lost 3 bases and J lost 5, with 19 bases in between.

The count of this clone is one. This chain links TRBV30 with TRBJ1-1; perhaps TRBD1 as D (5 bases). The V gene lost 2 bases and the J gene lost 1 base, with 8 bases spanning the gap. Germline-derived CDR1 and CDR2 are GTSNPN and SVGIG (reference sequence). The length of the CDR3 is 13 residues. The DNA for the CDR3 is TGTGCCTGGAGTAGGGGTCAGAACACTGAAGCTTTCTTT. Translation: CAWSRGQNTEAFF.

This chain joins TRBV27 and TRBJ2-3; possible D gene TRBD2, 7 bases. The germline gives CDR1 MNHEY, CDR2 SMNVEV (reference sequence). The V gene lost 6 bases and the J gene lost 5 bases, with 15 bases spanning the gap. The CDR3 is made up of 14 amino acids. CDR3 loop: CASSEGGAIDTQYF. In nucleotides, the CDR3 is TGTGCCAGCAGCGAAGGGGGGGCGATAGATACGCAGTATTTT.

V is TRBV4-2 and J is TRBJ1-1; D is undetermined. The V gene's germline CDR1 is LGHNA and CDR2 YNFKEQ. Trimming took off 8 bases at V and 8 bases at J, with 21 bases between the two ends. This CDR3 contains 14 residues. The CDR3 DNA follows: TGTGCCAGCCGCTCCGGGATTCAGCCAACCGAAGCTTTCTTT. This sequence encodes CASRSGIQPTEAFF.

This rearrangement joins TRBV5-4 to TRBJ2-7; no clear D. The V gene's germline CDR1 is SGHNT and CDR2 YYREEE (reference sequence). The CDR3 extends over 13 amino acids. The V gene lost 4 bases and the J gene lost 4 bases, with 12 bases spanning the gap. CDR3 residues: CASSLPTLYEQYF. Written as DNA, the CDR3 is TGTGCCAGCAGCCTCCCCACCCTATACGAGCAGTACTTC.

The chain links TRBV2 to TRBJ1-2, with TRBD1 matching over 8 bases. The CDR3 runs 15 residues. V trimming: 0 bases; J trimming: 8 bases; junction bases outside the gene matches: 8. Germline CDR1 SNHLY, CDR2 FYNNEI. The CDR3 nucleotides are TGTGCCAGCAGTGAAGCTGGGACAGGTGGAGAAGGCTACACCTTC. Translation gives CASSEAGTGGEGYTF.

In its sample, this clone was seen once. The chain couples TRBV5-1 to TRBJ2-1, with 7 bases matching TRBD1. The V and J ends lost 2 bases and 6 bases, in that order; junction bases with no gene match: 8. The CDR3 is 15 residues long. Germline CDR1 is SGHRS and CDR2 is YFSETQ. The CDR3 loop reads CASSLGQAPSNEQFF. In nucleotides, the CDR3 is TGCGCCAGCAGCTTAGGACAGGCCCCGAGCAATGAGCAGTTCTTC. The whole variable domain, remainder taken from reference TRBV5-1 and TRBJ2-1, is KAGVTQTPRYLIKTRGQQVTLSCSPISGHRSVSWYQQTPGQGLQFLFEYFSETQRNKGNFPGRFSGRQFSNSRSEMNVSTLELGDSALYLCASSLGQAPSNEQFFGPGTRLTVL.

J is TRBJ2-7 and V is TRBV6-5; TRBD1 aligns across 8 bases. Germline V gene sequence: CDR1 MNHEY, CDR2 SVGAGI. J gave up 6 bases and V 7 bases, and 14 bases lay outside the gene matches. This CDR3 contains 15 residues. The CDR3 spells CASTKSSGGQGEQYF. The DNA of the CDR3 is TGTGCCAGCACCAAATCCTCAGGGGGCCAGGGCGAGCAGTACTTC.

The V call is TRBV19, the J call TRBJ1-5; TRBD1 matches at 8 bases. The length of the CDR3 is 13 residues. Germline trimming cut 3 bases from V and 9 bases from J; bases unmatched to any gene: 4. Germline CDR1 and CDR2: LNHDA and SQIVND (reference sequence). The CDR3 sequence: CASSIQGAMPQHF. As DNA, the CDR3 is TGTGCCAGTAGTATTCAGGGGGCGATGCCCCAGCATTTT.

The chain links TRBV4-1 to TRBJ1-2; 8 bases map to TRBD1. The trim removed 4 bases at V and 6 bases at J, leaving 13 bases unmatched. The germline CDR1 and CDR2 sequences are MGHRA and YSYEKL. CDR3 length equals 16 residues. CDR3 sequence: CASSPVLSDRGDGYTF. CDR3 DNA sequence: TGCGCCAGCAGCCCCGTTCTCAGCGACAGGGGAGATGGCTACACCTTC.